This TCR beta chain was recovered during a study of CD8 T cells in ankylosing spondylitis. Study-wide results and limits: Disease-associated clones were reportedly significantly overrepresented in matched ankylosing spondylitis synovial fluid. Eight highly homologous variants formed a TCR beta motif that appeared characteristic of ankylosing spondylitis blood.

Note on this clonotype: The antigen is not known.

Trimming cost V 4 bases and J 2 bases, with 15 bases left between them. The germline CDR1 and CDR2 sequences are MNHEY and SMNVEV (reference sequence). This CDR3 region has 15 residues. A quantitative 5'-RACE method, one with molecular barcodes, was used to make TCR beta libraries. In TCRdb, the 5' RACE reads were re-called with MiXCR into one record per CDR3 protein. The table lists approximately 440,000 distinct CDR3 sequences, 15% to 20% of them singletons. The sequence derives from a male donor with ankylosing spondylitis. The sample consisted of blood, either unsorted or a sorted T cell fraction (not recorded which). The chain links TRBV27 to TRBJ2-7, with unresolved D. As DNA, the CDR3 is TGTGCCAGCAGTTCCCGTCTCGACAAGACCTACGAGCAGTACTTC. Amino acid sequence: CASSSRLDKTYEQYF.